This T cell receptor (beta chain) was recovered during a study of T cell repertoires in cytomegalovirus infection. In the study overall: Based on public TCR beta signatures, there were indications of CMV infection and of a matching HLA type.

The V gene lost 1 base and the J gene lost 2 bases, with 9 bases spanning the gap. The CDR3 runs to 14 residues. Germline V gene sequence: CDR1 SGHVS, CDR2 FQNEAQ. General observations from the study: Adding up the frequency of public TCR beta families identified people who carried CMV plus the relevant HLA. Across the ex vivo response, the dominant clonotypes were HLA-C-restricted CMV-specific TCR beta clonotypes.

TCRdb redid the calling of the reads with MiXCR, one entry per CDR3 protein. The sample holds 200,000 to 300,000 distinct CDR3 sequences, 8% to 9.5% seen once. Ten or more counts support this clonotype. What it binds is not known. The chain has TRBV7-8 and TRBJ2-7; D possibly corresponds to TRBD1 (6 bases). The TCR originated in a human donor in good health (CMV status not recorded). Some clones in this sample may be carry-over from other donors' samples. The sample comprised PBMCs. In DNA form, the CDR3 reads TGTGCCAGCAGCTTAGTCCAGGGGCCCTACGAGCAGTACTTC. Its protein is CASSLVQGPYEQYF.